This entry concerns a single TCR beta chain. Its antigen remains unknown. CDR1 and CDR2 from the germline V gene are MNHGY and SAAAGT. CDR3 length: 18 amino acids. Trimming left V 0 bases short and J 5 bases short, with 20 bases between. The sample comes from a study of T cell repertoires in cytomegalovirus infection. Study as a whole: The public TCR beta signatures pointed to both CMV infection and matching HLA type.

MiXCR, applied by TCRdb to the reads, yields one record per CDR3 protein. The table records about 740,000 distinct CDR3 sequences, about 40% of them present only once. Study results and limitations: What dominated the ex vivo response were HLA-C-restricted CMV-specific TCR beta clonotypes. Cumulative frequency (of public TCR beta family members) identified carriers of CMV plus the relevant HLA.

The genes are TRBV6-8 and TRBJ2-1; D might be TRBD2 (6 bases). The clonotype was recovered from a human donor in good health (CMV status not recorded). Some clones in this sample may be carry-over from other donors' samples. The specimen was PBMCs. For the CDR3, the DNA is TGTGCCAGCAGTTACTCTAGAGGGAGGAGAGTTTTAGACAATGAGCAGTTCTTC. Its translation: CASSYSRGRRVLDNEQFF.